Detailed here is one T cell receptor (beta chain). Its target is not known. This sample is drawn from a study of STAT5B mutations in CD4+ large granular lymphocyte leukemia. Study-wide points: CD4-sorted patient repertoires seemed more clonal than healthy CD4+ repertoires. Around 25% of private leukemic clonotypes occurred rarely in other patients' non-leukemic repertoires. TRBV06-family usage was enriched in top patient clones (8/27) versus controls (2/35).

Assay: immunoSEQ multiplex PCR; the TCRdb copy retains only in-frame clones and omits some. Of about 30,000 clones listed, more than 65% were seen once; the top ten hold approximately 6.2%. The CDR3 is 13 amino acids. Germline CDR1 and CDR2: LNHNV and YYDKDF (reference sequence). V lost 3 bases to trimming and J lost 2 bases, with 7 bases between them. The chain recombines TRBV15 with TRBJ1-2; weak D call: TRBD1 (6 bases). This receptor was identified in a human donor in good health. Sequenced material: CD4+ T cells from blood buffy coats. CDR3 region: CATSSGQNYGYTF. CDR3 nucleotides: TGTGCCACCAGCAGCGGACAGAACTATGGCTACACCTTC.